These T cell receptor beta chains were read from a single sample in a study of blood T cell repertoires in COVID-19. Libraries were prepared by immunoSEQ multiplex PCR; TCRdb keeps only in-frame clonotypes and omits some of them. The data contain around 250,000 clones, approximately 83% of them singletons. The sample comprised PBMCs or T cells enriched from blood (not recorded which). Every receptor here comes from a woman between 50 and 59 years old who had recovered from COVID-19. Both conserved end residues are part of each CDR3. A D gene is named only where the DNA matches it firmly. Rows give clone size only sometimes, using once, few, many, or a class for an expanded clone.

CDR3 protein	CDR3 DNA	clone size	V gene	D gene	J gene
CASSPTAQGLANYGYTF	TGTGCCAGCAGCCCCACCGCCCAGGGGCTAGCTAACTATGGCTACACCTTC	.	TRBV28	.	TRBJ1-2
CASSPRVSGNEKLFF	TGTGCCAGCAGCCCCCGCGTGAGCGGTAATGAAAAACTGTTTTTT	.	TRBV7-6	.	TRBJ1-4
CASTATIYPGQGRDTQYF	TGTGCCAGCACCGCGACAATTTATCCGGGACAGGGGCGTGATACGCAGTATTTT	.	TRBV28	TRBD1	TRBJ2-3
CASSLYGNSYEQYF	TGTGCCAGCAGTTTATACGGGAACTCCTACGAGCAGTACTTC	.	TRBV28	.	TRBJ2-7
CASSRDRIYGYTF	TGTGCCAGCAGTCGGGACAGGATCTATGGCTACACCTTC	.	TRBV28	TRBD1	TRBJ1-2
CATREGTGLYYEQYF	TGTGCCACCAGGGAAGGGACAGGTCTTTACTACGAGCAGTACTTC	.	TRBV15	TRBD1	TRBJ2-7
CASMGGVETQYF	TGTGCCAGCATGGGAGGGGTCGAGACCCAGTACTTC	once	TRBV6-5	TRBD2	TRBJ2-5
CASSEQGTNEKLFF	TGTGCCAGCTCTGAACAGGGGACTAATGAAAAACTGTTTTTT	once	TRBV18	TRBD1	TRBJ1-4
CASSGSGISTDTQYF	TGTGCCAGCAGCGGGAGCGGTATAAGCACAGATACGCAGTATTTT	.	TRBV7-9	.	TRBJ2-3
CASSLREGVEQYF	TGCGCCAGCAGCTTGCGGGAGGGGGTCGAGCAGTACTTC	.	TRBV5-1	TRBD2	TRBJ2-7
CASSPGLISYEQYF	TGTGCCAGCAGTCCGGGACTGATCTCCTACGAGCAGTACTTC	.	TRBV3-1/TRBV3-2	.	TRBJ2-7
CASSRGSNYEQYF	TGTGCCAGCAGTCGCGGTTCCAACTACGAGCAGTACTTC	.	TRBV2	.	TRBJ2-7
CASSQSREQYF	TGTGCCAGCAGTCAAAGCCGGGAGCAGTACTTC	.	TRBV6-6	.	TRBJ2-7
CATSRGQGHGELFF	TGTGCCACCAGCAGAGGACAGGGACACGGGGAGCTGTTTTTT	.	TRBV15	TRBD1	TRBJ2-2
CASSQLGRGSYEQYF	TGTGCCAGCAGCCAGTTAGGGCGGGGCTCCTACGAGCAGTACTTC	.	TRBV3-1/TRBV3-2	.	TRBJ2-7
CASSSGTSGYEQYF	TGTGCCAGCAGCTCCGGGACTAGTGGGTACGAGCAGTACTTC	.	TRBV5-5	TRBD2	TRBJ2-7
CASSPLGRGPIGELFF	TGTGCCAGCAGTCCACTAGGGCGGGGTCCGATCGGGGAGCTGTTTTTT	.	TRBV27	.	TRBJ2-2
CSASNRGSGNTIYF	TGCAGTGCTAGTAACAGGGGCTCTGGAAACACCATATATTTT	few	TRBV20-1	TRBD1	TRBJ1-3
CASMPAGGLAKNIQYF	TGTGCCAGCATGCCGGCGGGGGGGCTAGCCAAAAACATTCAGTACTTC	.	TRBV27	TRBD2	TRBJ2-4
CASSQGGPSGRAKTQYF	TGTGCCAGCAGCCAAGGTGGCCCATCCGGGAGGGCCAAGACCCAGTACTTC	.	TRBV3-1/TRBV3-2	TRBD2	TRBJ2-5
CASSEEPITGGEKLFF	TGTGCCAGCAGTGAAGAGCCGATAACCGGCGGTGAAAAACTGTTTTTT	.	TRBV6-1	.	TRBJ1-4
CASSEAKTSGSWTGELFF	TGTGCCAGCAGTGAAGCGAAAACTAGCGGGAGTTGGACCGGGGAGCTGTTTTTT	.	TRBV2	TRBD2	TRBJ2-2
CASSLSPSLGSTEAFF	TGTGCCAGCAGTTTATCGCCAAGTTTAGGGAGCACTGAAGCTTTCTTT	.	TRBV28	.	TRBJ1-1
CASSQVGRDRDFSGNTIYF	TGCGCCAGCAGCCAAGTAGGCCGGGACAGGGACTTTTCTGGAAACACCATATATTTT	once	TRBV4-1	TRBD1	TRBJ1-3
CASSIGTSGPRWEQYF	TGCGCCAGCAGCATAGGGACTAGCGGGCCCCGGTGGGAGCAGTACTTC	.	TRBV5-1	TRBD2	TRBJ2-7
CASSLGGGGYTF	TGTGCCAGCAGCTTGGGAGGAGGTGGCTACACCTTC	.	TRBV13	.	TRBJ1-2
CAISDLGGRAEDTQYF	TGTGCCATCAGTGATCTTGGCGGGAGGGCCGAGGATACGCAGTATTTT	.	TRBV10-3	TRBD2	TRBJ2-3
CASSDQGAPNTGELFF	TGTGCCAGCAGCGACCAGGGGGCCCCGAACACCGGGGAGCTGTTTTTT	.	TRBV5-4	TRBD1	TRBJ2-2
CATSDPLAGEYYNEQFF	TGTGCCACCAGTGATCCCCTAGCGGGAGAGTACTACAATGAGCAGTTCTTC	.	TRBV24-1	TRBD2	TRBJ2-1
CSVERQTLATDTQYF	TGCAGCGTGGAAAGACAGACCCTTGCGACAGATACGCAGTATTTT	.	TRBV29-1	.	TRBJ2-3
CASSRQGPTLRLLHF	TGTGCCAGCAGCCGACAGGGCCCAACACTTAGACTTCTCCACTTT	.	TRBV6-5	TRBD1	TRBJ1-6
CASSYSVGQTEKLFF	TGTGCCAGCAGTTACTCAGTGGGACAGACTGAAAAACTGTTTTTT	.	TRBV6-5	TRBD1	TRBJ1-4
CASRLTGLSYGYTF	TGTGCCAGCAGGTTGACAGGGCTTTCGTACGGCTACACCTTC	.	TRBV6-5	TRBD1	TRBJ1-2
CASSRGFNTGELFF	TGCGCCAGCAGCAGGGGGTTTAACACCGGGGAGCTGTTTTTT	few	TRBV10-1	TRBD1	TRBJ2-2
CASSLNGGLSAEAFF	TGTGCCAGCAGCTTAAATGGAGGGTTGAGTGCTGAAGCTTTCTTT	.	TRBV7-3	.	TRBJ1-1
CATSDTMGYTF	TGTGCCACCAGTGATACTATGGGCTACACCTTC	.	TRBV24-1	.	TRBJ1-2
CASSLDRRHYYEQYF	TGTGCCAGCAGCTTAGACCGGAGGCACTACTACGAGCAGTACTTC	.	TRBV5-5	.	TRBJ2-7
CASSPWDGGGTQYF	TGTGCCAGCAGCCCTTGGGATGGGGGAGGGACCCAGTACTTC	few	TRBV3-1/TRBV3-2	.	TRBJ2-5
CASSLVLAGVHEQYF	TGTGCCAGCAGCTTGGTTCTAGCGGGAGTCCACGAGCAGTACTTC	many	TRBV5-6	TRBD2	TRBJ2-7
CASSYDLSRTYEQYF	TGTGCCAGCAGCTATGATCTGAGTCGGACATACGAGCAGTACTTC	.	TRBV7-2	.	TRBJ2-7
CASSLVPGTYEQYF	TGTGCCAGCAGCTTAGTACCGGGAACCTACGAGCAGTACTTC	.	TRBV7-9	.	TRBJ2-7
CASSSGHWAYEQYF	TGTGCCAGCAGTTCGGGACACTGGGCCTACGAGCAGTACTTC	.	TRBV28	.	TRBJ2-7
CASSMSAGEGNTEAFF	TGTGCCAGTAGTATGTCGGCAGGGGAGGGAAACACTGAAGCTTTCTTT	.	TRBV19	.	TRBJ1-1
CASSPPQGSGYTF	TGTGCCAGCTCACCACCTCAGGGTTCTGGCTACACCTTC	.	TRBV18	.	TRBJ1-2
CASSVRGGANTEAFF	TGTGCCAGCAGTGTAAGAGGGGGCGCGAACACTGAAGCTTTCTTT	.	TRBV2	TRBD1	TRBJ1-1
CASSYPGSGYGYTF	TGTGCCAGCAGTTACCCGGGTTCCGGCTATGGCTACACCTTC	.	TRBV6-5	.	TRBJ1-2
CASSPPGQVVYNEQFF	TGTGCCAGCAGCCCACCGGGACAGGTTGTCTACAATGAGCAGTTCTTC	.	TRBV7-9	TRBD1	TRBJ2-1
CASSLFQASSGNTIYF	TGCGCCAGCAGCTTGTTTCAGGCCTCCTCTGGAAACACCATATATTTT	.	TRBV5-1	.	TRBJ1-3
CASTPRAYGRNYGYTF	TGTGCCAGCACCCCCAGGGCCTACGGCCGAAACTATGGCTACACCTTC	.	TRBV7-9	.	TRBJ1-2
CASSLESREKLFF	TGCGCCAGCAGCTTGGAATCTCGGGAAAAACTGTTTTTT	once	TRBV5-1	.	TRBJ1-4